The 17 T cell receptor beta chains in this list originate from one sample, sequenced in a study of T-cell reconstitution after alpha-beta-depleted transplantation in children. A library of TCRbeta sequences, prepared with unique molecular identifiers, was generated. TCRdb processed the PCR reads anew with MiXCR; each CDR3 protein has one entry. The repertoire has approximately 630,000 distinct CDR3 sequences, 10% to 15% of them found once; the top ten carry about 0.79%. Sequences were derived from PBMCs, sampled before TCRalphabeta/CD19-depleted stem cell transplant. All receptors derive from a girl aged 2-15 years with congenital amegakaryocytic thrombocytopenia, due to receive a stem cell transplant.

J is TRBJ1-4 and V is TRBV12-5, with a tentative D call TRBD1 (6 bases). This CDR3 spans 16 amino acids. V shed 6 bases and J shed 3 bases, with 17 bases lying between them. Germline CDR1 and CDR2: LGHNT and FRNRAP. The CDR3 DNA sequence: TGTGCTAGTGGCCCCTCAACGGGGGCGGCTAATGAAAAACTGTTTTTT. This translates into CASGPSTGAANEKLFF.

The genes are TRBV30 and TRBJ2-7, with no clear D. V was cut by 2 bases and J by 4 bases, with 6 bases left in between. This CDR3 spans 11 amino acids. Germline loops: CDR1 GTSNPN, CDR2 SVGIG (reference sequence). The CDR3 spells CAWSSRYEQYF. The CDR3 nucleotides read TGTGCCTGGAGTAGTCGGTACGAGCAGTACTTC. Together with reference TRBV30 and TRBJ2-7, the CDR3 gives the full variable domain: SQTIHQWPATLVQPVGSPLSLECTVEGTSNPNLYWYRQAAGRGLQLLFYSVGIGQISSEVPQNLSASRPQDRQFILSSKKLLLSDSGFYLCAWSSRYEQYFGPGTRLTVT.

The chain's CDR3 is CSVEDTGAPEAFF. Written as DNA, the CDR3 is TGCAGCGTTGAAGACACCGGGGCCCCCGAAGCTTTCTTT. The V call is TRBV29-1, the J call TRBJ1-1; weak D call: TRBD1 (5 bases). Deletions cut 0 bases from V and 8 bases from J, with 13 bases between. CDR1 is SQVTM and CDR2 is ANQGSEA in the germline V gene. The CDR3 consists of 13 residues.

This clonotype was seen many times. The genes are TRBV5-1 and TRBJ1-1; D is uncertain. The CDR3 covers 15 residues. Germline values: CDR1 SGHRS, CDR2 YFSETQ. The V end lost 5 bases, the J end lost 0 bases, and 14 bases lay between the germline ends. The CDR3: CASRQKEIMNTEAFF. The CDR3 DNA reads TGCGCCAGCAGACAGAAGGAGATAATGAACACTGAAGCTTTCTTT.

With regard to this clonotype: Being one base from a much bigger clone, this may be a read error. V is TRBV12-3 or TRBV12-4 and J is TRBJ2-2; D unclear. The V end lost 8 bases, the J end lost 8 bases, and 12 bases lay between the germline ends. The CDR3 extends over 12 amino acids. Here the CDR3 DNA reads TGTGCCAGCTGTTCGAGTATGGGGGAGCTGTTTTTT. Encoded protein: CASCSSMGELFF.

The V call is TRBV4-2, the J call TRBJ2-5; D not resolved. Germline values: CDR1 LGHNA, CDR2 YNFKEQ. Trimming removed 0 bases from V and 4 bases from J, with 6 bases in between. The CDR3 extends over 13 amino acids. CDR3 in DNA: TGTGCCAGCAGCCAAGATCTAAGAGAGACCCAGTACTTC. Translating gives CASSQDLRETQYF.

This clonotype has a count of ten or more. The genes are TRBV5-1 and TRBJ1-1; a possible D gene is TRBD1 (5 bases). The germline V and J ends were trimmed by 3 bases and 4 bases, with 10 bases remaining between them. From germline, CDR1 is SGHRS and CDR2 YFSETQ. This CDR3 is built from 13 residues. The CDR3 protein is CASSWGGSTEAFF. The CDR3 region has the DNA TGCGCCAGCAGCTGGGGCGGTAGCACTGAAGCTTTCTTT.

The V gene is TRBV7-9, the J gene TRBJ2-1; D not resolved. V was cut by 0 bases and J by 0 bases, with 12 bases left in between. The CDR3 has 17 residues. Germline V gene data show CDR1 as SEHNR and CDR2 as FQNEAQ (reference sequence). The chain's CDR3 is CASSLAWTKSSYNEQFF. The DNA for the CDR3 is TGTGCCAGCAGCTTAGCCTGGACGAAGAGCTCCTACAATGAGCAGTTCTTC.

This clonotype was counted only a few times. CDR3 sequence reads: CASSSPGQKNQPQHF. The CDR3 bases are TGTGCCAGCAGTTCCCCGGGACAGAAAAATCAGCCCCAGCATTTT. The chain is built from TRBV12-3 or TRBV12-4 and TRBJ1-5, with TRBD1 matching over 7 bases. Germline trimming cut 4 bases from V and 4 bases from J; bases unmatched to any gene: 7. The CDR3 consists of 15 residues.

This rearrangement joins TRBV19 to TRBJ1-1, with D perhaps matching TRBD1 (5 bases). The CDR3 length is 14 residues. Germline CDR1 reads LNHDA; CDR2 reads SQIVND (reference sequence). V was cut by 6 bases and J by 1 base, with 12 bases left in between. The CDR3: CASSWGNPNTEAFF. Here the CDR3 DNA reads TGTGCCAGTAGCTGGGGCAATCCGAACACTGAAGCTTTCTTT.

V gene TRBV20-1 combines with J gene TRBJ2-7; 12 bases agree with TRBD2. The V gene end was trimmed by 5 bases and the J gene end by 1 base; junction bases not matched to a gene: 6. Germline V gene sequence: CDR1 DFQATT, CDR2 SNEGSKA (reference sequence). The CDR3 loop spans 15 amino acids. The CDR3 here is CSAGALAGGSYEQYF. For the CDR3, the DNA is TGCAGTGCTGGAGCACTAGCGGGAGGTTCCTACGAGCAGTACTTC.

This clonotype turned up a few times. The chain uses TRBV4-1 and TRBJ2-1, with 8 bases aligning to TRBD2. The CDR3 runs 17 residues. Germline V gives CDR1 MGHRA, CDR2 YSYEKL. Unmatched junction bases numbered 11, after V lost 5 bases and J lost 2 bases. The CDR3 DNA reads TGCGCCAGCAGCGGGGTGGGGGGCGGGAGGCCCTACAATGAGCAGTTCTTC. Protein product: CASSGVGGGRPYNEQFF.

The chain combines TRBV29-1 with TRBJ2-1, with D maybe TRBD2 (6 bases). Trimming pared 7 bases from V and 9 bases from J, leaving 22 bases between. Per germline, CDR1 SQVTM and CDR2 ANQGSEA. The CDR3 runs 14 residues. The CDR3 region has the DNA TGCAGCGGTACTCCCCGGGACTGGGAAATTGAGCAGTTCTTC. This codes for CSGTPRDWEIEQFF.

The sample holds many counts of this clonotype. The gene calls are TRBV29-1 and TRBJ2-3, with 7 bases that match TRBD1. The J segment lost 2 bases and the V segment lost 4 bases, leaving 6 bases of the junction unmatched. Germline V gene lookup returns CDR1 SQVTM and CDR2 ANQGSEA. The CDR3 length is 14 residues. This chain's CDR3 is CSVGRGQVTDTQYF. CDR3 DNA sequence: TGCAGCGTTGGAAGGGGGCAGGTCACAGATACGCAGTATTTT.

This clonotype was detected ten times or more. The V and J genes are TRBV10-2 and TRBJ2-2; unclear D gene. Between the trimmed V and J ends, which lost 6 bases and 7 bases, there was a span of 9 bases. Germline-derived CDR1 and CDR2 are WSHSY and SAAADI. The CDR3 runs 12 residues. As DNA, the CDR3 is TGCGCCAGCAGGGCCTGGGGCGGGGAGCTGTTTTTT. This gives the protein CASRAWGGELFF.

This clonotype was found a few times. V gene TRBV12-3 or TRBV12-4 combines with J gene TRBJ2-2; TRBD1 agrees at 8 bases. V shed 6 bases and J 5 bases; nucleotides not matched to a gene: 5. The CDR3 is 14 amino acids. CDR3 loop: CASRDRGSTGELFF. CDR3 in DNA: TGTGCCAGCAGAGACAGGGGTTCAACCGGGGAGCTGTTTTTT.

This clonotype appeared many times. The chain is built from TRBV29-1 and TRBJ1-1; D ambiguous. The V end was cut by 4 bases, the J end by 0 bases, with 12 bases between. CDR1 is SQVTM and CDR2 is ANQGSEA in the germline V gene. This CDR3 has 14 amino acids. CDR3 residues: CSVVGEGLNTEAFF. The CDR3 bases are TGCAGCGTTGTCGGCGAAGGGTTGAACACTGAAGCTTTCTTT.